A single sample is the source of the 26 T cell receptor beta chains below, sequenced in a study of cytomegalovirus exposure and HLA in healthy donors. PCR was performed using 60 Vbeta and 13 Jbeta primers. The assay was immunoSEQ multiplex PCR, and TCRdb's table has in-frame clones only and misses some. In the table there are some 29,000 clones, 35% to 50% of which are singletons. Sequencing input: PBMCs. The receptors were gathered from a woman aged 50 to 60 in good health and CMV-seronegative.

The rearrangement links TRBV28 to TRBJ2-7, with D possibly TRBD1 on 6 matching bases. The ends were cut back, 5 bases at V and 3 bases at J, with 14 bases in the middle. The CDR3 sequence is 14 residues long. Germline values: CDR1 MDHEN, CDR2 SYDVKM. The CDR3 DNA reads TGTGCCAGCAGTCCACCGCAGGGGCTCTACGAGCAGTACTTC. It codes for CASSPPQGLYEQYF.

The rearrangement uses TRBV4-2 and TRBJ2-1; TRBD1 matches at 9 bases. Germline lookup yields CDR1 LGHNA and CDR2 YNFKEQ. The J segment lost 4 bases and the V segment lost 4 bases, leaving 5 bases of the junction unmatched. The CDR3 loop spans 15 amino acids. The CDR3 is CASSPGTGNYNEQFF. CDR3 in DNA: TGTGCCAGCAGCCCCGGGACAGGGAATTACAATGAGCAGTTCTTC.

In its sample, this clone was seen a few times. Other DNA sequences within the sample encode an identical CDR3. DNA of the CDR3: TGCGCCAGCAGCGCCGGGGACAGAGAAGAGACCCAGTACTTC. Residues: CASSAGDREETQYF. The chain joins TRBV5-1 to TRBJ2-5, with 7 bases aligning to TRBD1. The germline V gene encodes CDR1 SGHRS and CDR2 YFSETQ. The CDR3 consists of 14 residues. V gave up 4 bases and J gave up 3 bases; unmatched junction bases: 6.

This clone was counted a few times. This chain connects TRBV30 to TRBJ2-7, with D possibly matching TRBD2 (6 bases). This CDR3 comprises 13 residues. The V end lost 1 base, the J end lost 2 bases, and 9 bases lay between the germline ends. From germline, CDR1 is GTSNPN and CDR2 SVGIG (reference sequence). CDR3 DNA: TGTGCCTGGAGTGGCGGGACCACCTACGAGCAGTACTTC. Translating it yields CAWSGGTTYEQYF. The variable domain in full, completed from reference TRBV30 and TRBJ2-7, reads SQTIHQWPATLVQPVGSPLSLECTVEGTSNPNLYWYRQAAGRGLQLLFYSVGIGQISSEVPQNLSASRPQDRQFILSSKKLLLSDSGFYLCAWSGGTTYEQYFGPGTRLTVT.

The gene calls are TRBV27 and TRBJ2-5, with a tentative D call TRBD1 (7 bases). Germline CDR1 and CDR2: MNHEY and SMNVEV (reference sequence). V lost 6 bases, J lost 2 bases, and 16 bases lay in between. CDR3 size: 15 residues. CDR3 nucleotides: TGTGCCAGCAGCCTTTCCGCGGGACAGCAAGAGACCCAGTACTTC. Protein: CASSLSAGQQETQYF.

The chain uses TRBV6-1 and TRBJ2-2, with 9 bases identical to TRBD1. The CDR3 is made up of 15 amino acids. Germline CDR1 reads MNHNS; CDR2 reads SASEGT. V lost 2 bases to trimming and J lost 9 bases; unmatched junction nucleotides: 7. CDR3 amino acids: CASSEPGQGLWELFF. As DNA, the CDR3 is TGTGCCAGCAGTGAACCGGGACAGGGTCTATGGGAGCTGTTTTTT.

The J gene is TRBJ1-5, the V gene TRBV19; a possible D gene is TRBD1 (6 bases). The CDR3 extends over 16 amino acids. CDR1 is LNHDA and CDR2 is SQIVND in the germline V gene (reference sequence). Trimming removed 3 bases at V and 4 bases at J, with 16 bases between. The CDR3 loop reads CASSIIPRQENQPQHF. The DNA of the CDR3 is TGTGCCAGTAGTATCATCCCTCGACAGGAGAATCAGCCCCAGCATTTT.

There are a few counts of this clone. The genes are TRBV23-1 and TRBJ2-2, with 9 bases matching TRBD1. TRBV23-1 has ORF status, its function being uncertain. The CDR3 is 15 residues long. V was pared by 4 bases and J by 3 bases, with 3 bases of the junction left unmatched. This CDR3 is CASSPGTGYTGELFF. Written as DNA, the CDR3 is TGCGCCAGCAGTCCCGGGACAGGGTACACCGGGGAGCTGTTTTTT.

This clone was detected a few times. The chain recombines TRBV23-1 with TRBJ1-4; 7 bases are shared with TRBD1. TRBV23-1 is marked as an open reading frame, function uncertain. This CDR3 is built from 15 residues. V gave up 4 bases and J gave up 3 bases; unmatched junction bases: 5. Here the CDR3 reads CASSPSTGPNEKLFF. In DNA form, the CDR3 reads TGCGCCAGCAGTCCTTCGACAGGGCCTAATGAAAAACTGTTTTTT.

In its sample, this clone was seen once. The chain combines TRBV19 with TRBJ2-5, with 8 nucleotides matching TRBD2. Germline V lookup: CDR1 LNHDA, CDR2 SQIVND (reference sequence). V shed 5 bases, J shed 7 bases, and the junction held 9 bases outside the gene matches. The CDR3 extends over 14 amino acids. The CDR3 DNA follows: TGTGCCAGTAGTCCACGGACTAGCCTTGGGACCCAGTACTTC. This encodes CASSPRTSLGTQYF.

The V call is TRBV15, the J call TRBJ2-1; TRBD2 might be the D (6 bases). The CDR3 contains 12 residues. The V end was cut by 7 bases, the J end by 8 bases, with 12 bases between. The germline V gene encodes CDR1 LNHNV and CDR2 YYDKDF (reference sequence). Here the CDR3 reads CATTAGGDEQFF. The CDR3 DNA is TGTGCCACCACCGCAGGCGGGGATGAGCAGTTCTTC. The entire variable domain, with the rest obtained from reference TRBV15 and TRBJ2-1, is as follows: DAMVIQNPRYQVTQFGKPVTLSCSQTLNHNVMYWYQQKSSQAPKLLFHYYDKDFNNEADTPDNFQSRRPNTSFCFLDIRSPGLGDTAMYLCATTAGGDEQFFGPGTRLTVL.

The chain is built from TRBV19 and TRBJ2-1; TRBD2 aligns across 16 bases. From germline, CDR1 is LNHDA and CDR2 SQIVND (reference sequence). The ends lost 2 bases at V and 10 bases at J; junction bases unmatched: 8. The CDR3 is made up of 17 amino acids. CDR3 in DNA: TGTGCCAGTAGTATAACTGGGACTAGCGGGGGGGCGGAGGAGCAGTTCTTC. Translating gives CASSITGTSGGAEEQFF. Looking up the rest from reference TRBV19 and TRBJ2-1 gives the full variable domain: DGGITQSPKYLFRKEGQNVTLSCEQNLNHDAMYWYRQDPGQGLRLIYYSQIVNDFQKGDIAEGYSVSREKKESFPLTVTSAQKNPTAFYLCASSITGTSGGAEEQFFGPGTRLTVL.

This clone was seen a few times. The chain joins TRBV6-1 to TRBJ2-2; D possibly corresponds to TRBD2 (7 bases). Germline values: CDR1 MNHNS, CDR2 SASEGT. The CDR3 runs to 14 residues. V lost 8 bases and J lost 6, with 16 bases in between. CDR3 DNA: TGTGCCAGCTCGTCCGCGGGGGCAGCCGGGGAGCTGTTTTTT. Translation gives CASSSAGAAGELFF.

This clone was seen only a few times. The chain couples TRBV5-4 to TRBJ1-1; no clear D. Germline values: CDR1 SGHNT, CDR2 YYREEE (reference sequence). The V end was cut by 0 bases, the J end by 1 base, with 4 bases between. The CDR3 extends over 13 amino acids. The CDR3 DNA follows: TGTGCCAGCAGCTTGGCAGGGAACACTGAAGCTTTCTTT. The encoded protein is CASSLAGNTEAFF.

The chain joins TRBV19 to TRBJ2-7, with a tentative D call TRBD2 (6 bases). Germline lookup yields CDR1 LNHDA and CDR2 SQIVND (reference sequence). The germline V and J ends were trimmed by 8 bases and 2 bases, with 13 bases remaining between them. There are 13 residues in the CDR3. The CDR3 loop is CASGVSGTYEQYF. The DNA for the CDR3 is TGTGCCAGTGGGGTTAGCGGAACCTACGAGCAGTACTTC.

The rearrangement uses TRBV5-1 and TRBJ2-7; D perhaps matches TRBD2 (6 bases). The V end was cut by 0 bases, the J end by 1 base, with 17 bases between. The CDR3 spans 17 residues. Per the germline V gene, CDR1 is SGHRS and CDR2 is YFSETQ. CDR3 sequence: CASSLASGGTGSYEQYF. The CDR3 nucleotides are TGCGCCAGCAGCTTGGCCTCCGGCGGGACGGGTTCCTACGAGCAGTACTTC.

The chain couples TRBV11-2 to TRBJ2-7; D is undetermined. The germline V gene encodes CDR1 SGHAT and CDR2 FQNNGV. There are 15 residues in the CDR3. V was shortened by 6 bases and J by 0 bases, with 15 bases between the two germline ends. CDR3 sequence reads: CASRPRGGFSYEQYF. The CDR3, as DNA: TGTGCCAGCAGACCCCGCGGTGGGTTCTCCTACGAGCAGTACTTC.

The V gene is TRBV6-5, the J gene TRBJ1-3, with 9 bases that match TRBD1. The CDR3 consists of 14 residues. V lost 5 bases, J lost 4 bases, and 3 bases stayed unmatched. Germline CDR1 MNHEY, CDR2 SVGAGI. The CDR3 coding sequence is TGTGCCAGCAGTAGGACAGGGGTCGGAAACACCATATATTTT. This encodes CASSRTGVGNTIYF.

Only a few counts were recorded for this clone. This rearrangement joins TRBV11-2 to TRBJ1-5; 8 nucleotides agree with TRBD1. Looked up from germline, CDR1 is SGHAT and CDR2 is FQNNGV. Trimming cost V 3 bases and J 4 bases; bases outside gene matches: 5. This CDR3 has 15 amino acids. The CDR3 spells CASSLGGDRNQPQHF. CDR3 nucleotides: TGTGCCAGCAGCTTGGGAGGGGACAGGAATCAGCCCCAGCATTTT.

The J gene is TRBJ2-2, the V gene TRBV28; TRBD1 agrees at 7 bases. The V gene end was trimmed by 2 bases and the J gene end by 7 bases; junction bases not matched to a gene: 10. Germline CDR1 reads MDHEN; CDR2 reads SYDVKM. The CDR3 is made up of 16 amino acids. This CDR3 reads CASSLQKGQSNGELFF. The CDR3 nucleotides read TGTGCCAGCAGTTTACAAAAGGGACAGTCTAACGGGGAGCTGTTTTTT.

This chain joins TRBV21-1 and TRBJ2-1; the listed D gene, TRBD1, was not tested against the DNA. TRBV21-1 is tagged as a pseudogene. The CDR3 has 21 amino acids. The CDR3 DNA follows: TGTGCCATCTCAAGACACCTACCGGGACAGGGCATTTGTCCCGCCTACAATGAGCAGTTCTTC. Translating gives CAISRHLPGQGICPAYNEQFF.

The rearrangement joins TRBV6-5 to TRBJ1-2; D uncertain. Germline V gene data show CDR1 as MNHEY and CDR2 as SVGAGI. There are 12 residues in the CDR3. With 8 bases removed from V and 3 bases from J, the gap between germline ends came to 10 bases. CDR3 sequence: CASVGGYYGYTF. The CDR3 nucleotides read TGTGCCAGCGTTGGAGGCTACTATGGCTACACCTTC.

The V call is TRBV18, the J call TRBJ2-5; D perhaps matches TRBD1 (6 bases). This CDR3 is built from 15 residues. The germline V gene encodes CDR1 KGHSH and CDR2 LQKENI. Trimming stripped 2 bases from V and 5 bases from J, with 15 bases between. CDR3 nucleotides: TGTGCCAGCTCACCATCCGGGACAACCGTGGAGACCCAGTACTTC. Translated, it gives CASSPSGTTVETQYF.

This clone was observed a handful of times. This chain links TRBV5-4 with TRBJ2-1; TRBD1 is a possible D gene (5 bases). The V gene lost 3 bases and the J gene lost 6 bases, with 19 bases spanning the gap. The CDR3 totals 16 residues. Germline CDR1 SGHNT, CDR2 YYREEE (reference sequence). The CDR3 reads CASSSPTENRLNEQFF. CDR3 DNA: TGTGCCAGCAGCTCCCCCACAGAGAACAGGCTCAATGAGCAGTTCTTC.

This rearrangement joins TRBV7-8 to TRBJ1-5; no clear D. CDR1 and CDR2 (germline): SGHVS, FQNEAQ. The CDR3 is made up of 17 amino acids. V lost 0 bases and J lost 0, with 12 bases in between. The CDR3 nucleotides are TGTGCCAGCAGCTTAGCCCCGACGACATATAGCAATCAGCCCCAGCATTTT. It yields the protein CASSLAPTTYSNQPQHF.

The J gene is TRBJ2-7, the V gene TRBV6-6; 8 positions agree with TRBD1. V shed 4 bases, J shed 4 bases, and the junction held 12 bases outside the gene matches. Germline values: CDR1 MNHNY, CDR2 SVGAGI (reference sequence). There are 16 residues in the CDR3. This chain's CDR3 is CASSSDREAVGYEQYF. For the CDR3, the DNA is TGTGCCAGCAGTTCGGACAGGGAGGCGGTCGGGTACGAGCAGTACTTC.